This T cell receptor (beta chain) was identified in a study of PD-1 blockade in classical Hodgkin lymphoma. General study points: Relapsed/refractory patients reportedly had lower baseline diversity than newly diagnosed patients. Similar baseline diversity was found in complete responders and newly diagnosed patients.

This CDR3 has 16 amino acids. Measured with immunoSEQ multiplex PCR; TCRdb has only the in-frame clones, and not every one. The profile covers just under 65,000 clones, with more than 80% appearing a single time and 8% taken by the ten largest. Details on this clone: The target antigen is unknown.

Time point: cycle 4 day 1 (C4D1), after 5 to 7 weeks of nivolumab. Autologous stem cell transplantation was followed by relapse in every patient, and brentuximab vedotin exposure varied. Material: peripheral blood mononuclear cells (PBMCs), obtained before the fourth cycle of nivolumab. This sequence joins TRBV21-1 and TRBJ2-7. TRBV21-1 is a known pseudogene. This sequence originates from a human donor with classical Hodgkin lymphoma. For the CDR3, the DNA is TGTGCCAGCAGCAAAGAGGGAGACAGAAAGGCCTACGAGCAGTACTTC. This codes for CASSKEGDRKAYEQYF.